Below, 14 T cell receptor beta chains from the same sample are listed, as sequenced in a study of shared clonotypes between healthy human individuals (dated by TCRdb to the early 2020s). The library was built by means of the immunoSEQ multiplex PCR assay. This is the immuneACCESS table as TCRdb keeps it, with only in-frame sequences that have V and J called. A part of the clones is gone; compared with another copy, unresolved V genes explain less than half, and the rest is unexplained. This sample is represented by nearly 500,000 clones; approximately 80% of them were singletons. The leading ten clones occupy approximately 13% of the sample. Input material: PBMCs. These receptors were taken from a woman aged 35 to 49 in good health. Some clones in this sample may be carry-over from other donors' samples.

This clone was seen repeatedly, ten times or more. The chain joins TRBV29-1 to TRBJ1-1; unclear D gene. CDR1 is SQVTM and CDR2 is ANQGSEA in the germline V gene. Trimming took 2 bases from V and 1 from J, leaving 5 bases between them. There are 12 residues in the CDR3. The CDR3 region is CSVEYGNTEAFF. In nucleotides, the CDR3 is TGCAGCGTTGAATACGGGAACACTGAAGCTTTCTTT.

The chain links TRBV18 to TRBJ2-5; D not resolved. The V and J ends lost 1 base and 5 bases respectively, with 14 bases between them. Germline lookup yields CDR1 KGHSH and CDR2 LQKENI. This CDR3 comprises 15 residues. CDR3 nucleotide sequence: TGTGCCAGCTCACCACAGGCAGGATCCCGTGAGACCCAGTACTTC. Encoded protein: CASSPQAGSRETQYF.

For this clone: A much larger clone lies a single base off, so this may be a read error. Other DNA sequences of this sample code for an identical CDR3. V usage is TRBV5-1 and J usage is TRBJ2-6; D gene ambiguous. The CDR3 contains 15 residues. Germline V gene sequence: CDR1 SGHRS, CDR2 YFSETQ. V lost 0 bases and J lost 4, with 8 bases in between. The chain's CDR3 is CASSLDAPGANVLTF. CDR3 in DNA: TGCGCCAGCAGCTTGGACGCCCCGGGGGCCAACGTCCTGACTTTC. Based on the CDR3 plus reference TRBV5-1 and TRBJ2-6, the full variable domain is KAGVTQTPRYLIKTRGQQVTLSCSPISGHRSVSWYQQTPGQGLQFLFEYFSETQRNKGNFPGRFSGRQFSNSRSEMNVSTLELGDSALYLCASSLDAPGANVLTFGAGSRLTVL.

This chain links TRBV18 with TRBJ2-1; 9 positions agree with TRBD2. Germline CDR1 KGHSH, CDR2 LQKENI. V lost 3 bases, J lost 4 bases, and 7 bases stayed unmatched. This CDR3 region has 16 residues. The CDR3 sequence is CASSPSTAGGYNEQFF. In DNA form, the CDR3 reads TGTGCCAGCTCACCCTCAACAGCGGGAGGTTACAATGAGCAGTTCTTC.

J is TRBJ2-2 and V is TRBV28; 10 nucleotides line up with TRBD2. The CDR3 is 15 residues long. Germline V lookup: CDR1 MDHEN, CDR2 SYDVKM. V lost 3 bases, J lost 7 bases, and 5 bases stayed unmatched. The CDR3 sequence is CASSFSGRMDGELFF. The CDR3 DNA reads as TGTGCCAGCAGTTTTAGCGGGAGGATGGACGGGGAGCTGTTTTTT.

The count of this clone is one. The chain couples TRBV4-3 to TRBJ2-7, with 8 bases fitting TRBD1. This CDR3 region has 17 residues. Looked up from germline, CDR1 is LGHNA and CDR2 is YSLEER. V dropped 0 bases and J dropped 3; count of bases not matched to a gene: 10. In DNA form, the CDR3 reads TGCGCCAGCAGCCAAGATTTTACCCGGGACAGGCTCTACGAGCAGTACTTC. It translates to CASSQDFTRDRLYEQYF.

This clone was seen repeatedly, ten times or more. An end of the junction does not agree with germline; a read error may underlie this. This chain uses TRBV7-3 with TRBJ2-1; TRBD2 matches 13 bases. Germline V CDR1 and CDR2: SGHTA, FQGTGA. The CDR3 is 16 amino acids. CDR3 DNA: TGTGCCAGCAGCCCCAGACTAGCGGGAGGTTACACTGAGCAGTTCTTC. This codes for CASSPRLAGGYTEQFF.

This clone was detected ten times or more. CDR3 protein: CASSPHRDANTGELFF. CDR3 coding DNA: TGCGCCAGCAGCCCCCACAGGGATGCGAACACCGGGGAGCTGTTTTTT. The chain carries TRBV5-1 and TRBJ2-2; weak D call: TRBD1 (6 bases). Trimming left V 4 bases short and J 0 bases short, with 13 bases between. The CDR3 is 16 amino acids. Germline assignment: CDR1 SGHRS and CDR2 YFSETQ.

The gene calls are TRBV11-2 and TRBJ2-5; perhaps TRBD1 as D (5 bases). Germline V gives CDR1 SGHAT, CDR2 FQNNGV. The CDR3 loop spans 15 amino acids. V lost 2 bases and J 5 bases, leaving 15 bases between the germline ends. The CDR3 nucleotides read TGTGCCAGCAGCTTAAATTCAGGGTTTGGCGAGACCCAGTACTTC. This encodes CASSLNSGFGETQYF.

The V and J genes are TRBV5-1 and TRBJ2-2; TRBD1 matches 9 bases. This CDR3 is 16 amino acids long. The trim removed 4 bases at V and 4 bases at J, leaving 8 bases unmatched. CDR1 and CDR2 from the germline V gene are SGHRS and YFSETQ. CDR3 region: CASSARGTGPTGELFF. The CDR3 region has the DNA TGCGCCAGCAGCGCCCGCGGGACAGGGCCCACCGGGGAGCTGTTTTTT.

V is TRBV7-9 and J is TRBJ2-2; D perhaps matches TRBD2 (8 bases). The CDR3 has 15 residues. CDR1 is SEHNR, CDR2 FQNEAQ, per germline (reference sequence). V shed 10 bases and J shed 0 bases, with 15 bases lying between them. In nucleotides, the CDR3 is TGTGCCACCGGGGGGGACAGACCGAACACCGGGGAGCTGTTTTTT. Protein product: CATGGDRPNTGELFF. The full variable domain, its missing parts supplied by reference TRBV7-9 and TRBJ2-2, is DTGVSQNPRHKITKRGQNVTFRCDPISEHNRLYWYRQTLGQGPEFLTYFQNEAQLEKSRLLSDRFSAERPKGSFSTLEIQRTEQGDSAMYLCATGGDRPNTGELFFGEGSRLTVL.

V gene TRBV19 combines with J gene TRBJ2-7, with D perhaps TRBD1 (6 bases). The CDR3 covers 15 residues. V lost 8 bases, J lost 0 bases, and 17 bases lay in between. Germline CDR1 LNHDA, CDR2 SQIVND (reference sequence). CDR3 in DNA: TGTGCCAGTGCCTTAAGTGGGGGCGGCTCCTACGAGCAGTACTTC. Translated, it gives CASALSGGGSYEQYF. The full variable domain, in which reference TRBV19 and TRBJ2-7 provide the parts outside the CDR3, is DGGITQSPKYLFRKEGQNVTLSCEQNLNHDAMYWYRQDPGQGLRLIYYSQIVNDFQKGDIAEGYSVSREKKESFPLTVTSAQKNPTAFYLCASALSGGGSYEQYFGPGTRLTVT.

There are many counts of this clone. The J gene is TRBJ1-1, the V gene TRBV30; D ambiguous. Trimming stripped 2 bases from V and 2 bases from J, with 12 bases between. Germline CDR1 GTSNPN, CDR2 SVGIG (reference sequence). The CDR3 runs 14 residues. This chain's CDR3 is CAWSIRAVNTEAFF. Here the CDR3 DNA reads TGTGCCTGGAGTATTCGGGCAGTAAACACTGAAGCTTTCTTT.

The chain employs TRBV6-6 and TRBJ2-7; D remains unclear. Per the germline V gene, CDR1 is MNHNY and CDR2 is SVGAGI (reference sequence). The CDR3 spans 14 residues. Deletions cut 0 bases from V and 3 bases from J, with 9 bases between. The CDR3 spells CASSYSASNYEQYF. Written as DNA, the CDR3 is TGTGCCAGCAGTTACTCGGCTAGTAACTACGAGCAGTACTTC.